This is a list of T cell receptor beta chains from one sample in a study of regulatory T cells in long-lasting Graves disease. Using its own MiXCR run on the multiplex PCR reads, TCRdb lists one record per CDR3 protein. Of 300,000 to 400,000 distinct CDR3 sequences in the sample, 15% to 19% were seen once. The sequencing used peripheral blood mononuclear cells (PBMCs), collected at new diagnosis, from a patient treated with antithyroid drugs. The source is a female donor with Graves disease. Each CDR3 is given without its conserved first and last residue. Size tells how often a clone was seen (once, few, many) or the class of an expanded clone, and some rows leave it out.

clone_size: NA; j_call: TRBJ1-1; v_call: TRBV11-3; cdr3_aa: ASSLAGGRNTEAF
clone_size: many; j_call: TRBJ2-3; v_call: TRBV10-1; cdr3_aa: ASSETGETTDTQY
clone_size: many; j_call: TRBJ1-2; v_call: TRBV30; cdr3_aa: AWSDPGLHDYGYT
clone_size: few; j_call: TRBJ1-2; v_call: TRBV5-6; cdr3_aa: ASSFVGVFTYGYT
clone_size: many; j_call: TRBJ1-4; v_call: TRBV2; cdr3_aa: ASNTGGLGEKLF
clone_size: NA; j_call: TRBJ2-1; v_call: TRBV6-1; cdr3_aa: ASRPQGAGYNGQF
clone_size: many; j_call: TRBJ2-7; v_call: TRBV4-1; cdr3_aa: ASSQGPRSVEQY
clone_size: many; j_call: TRBJ1-5; v_call: TRBV4-1; cdr3_aa: ASSQLRDRVDQPQH
clone_size: NA; j_call: TRBJ2-1; v_call: TRBV11-2; cdr3_aa: ASSKQGYEQF
clone_size: many; j_call: TRBJ2-7; v_call: TRBV6-1; cdr3_aa: ASSRATRAPDYEQY
clone_size: many; j_call: TRBJ1-5; v_call: TRBV12-3/TRBV12-4; cdr3_aa: AVRGGNQPQH
clone_size: many; j_call: TRBJ2-1; v_call: TRBV27; cdr3_aa: ASSLPGQLYNEQF
clone_size: NA; j_call: TRBJ2-7; v_call: TRBV9; cdr3_aa: ASSVAPSYEQY
clone_size: few; j_call: TRBJ2-7; v_call: TRBV19; cdr3_aa: ASSLPSREQY
clone_size: few; j_call: TRBJ1-5; v_call: TRBV19; cdr3_aa: ASKRAGVEVRGSNQPQH
clone_size: NA; j_call: TRBJ2-3; v_call: TRBV9; cdr3_aa: ASSESKGGTDTQY
clone_size: once; j_call: TRBJ1-1; v_call: TRBV13; cdr3_aa: ASSPEGREPNTEAF
clone_size: NA; j_call: TRBJ2-4; v_call: TRBV6-1; cdr3_aa: ASSEDGALRVGLAKNIQY
clone_size: many; j_call: TRBJ2-7; v_call: TRBV7-9; cdr3_aa: ASSQSPGLVEQY
clone_size: many; j_call: TRBJ1-2; v_call: TRBV7-9; cdr3_aa: ASSPGGVEGYT
clone_size: few; j_call: TRBJ1-1; v_call: TRBV4-1; cdr3_aa: ASSQQGYSEAF
clone_size: NA; j_call: TRBJ1-5; v_call: TRBV6-5; cdr3_aa: ASSYSKGFSPLSNQPQH
clone_size: many; j_call: TRBJ2-3; v_call: TRBV27; cdr3_aa: ASSLARRADTQY